One and the same sample provided the 32 T cell receptor beta chains below, sequenced in a study of blood T cell repertoires in COVID-19. The assay was immunoSEQ multiplex PCR, and TCRdb's table has in-frame clones only and misses some. The sample holds about 48,000 clones, 90% seen once. The sample comprised peripheral blood. These receptors were obtained from a man aged 70 or older with acute or convalescent COVID-19.

This rearrangement joins TRBV6-2 or TRBV6-3 to TRBJ1-5; maybe TRBD1 (6 bases). Trimming took off 5 bases at V and 3 bases at J, with 23 bases between the two ends. Germline values: CDR1 MNHEY, CDR2 SVGEGT. CDR3 length equals 18 residues. The chain's CDR3 is CASSRLGLSGGPNQPQHF. Here the CDR3 DNA reads TGTGCCAGCAGTCGCCTGGGACTTTCCGGGGGGCCCAATCAGCCCCAGCATTTT.

This clone appeared a single time. J is TRBJ1-2 and V is TRBV2, with no clear D. Germline-derived CDR1 and CDR2 are SNHLY and FYNNEI. The CDR3 sequence is 13 residues long. V shed 1 base and J shed 4 bases, with 7 bases lying between them. The CDR3 DNA follows: TGTGCCAGCAGTGAAGGGCCCTCCTATGGCTACACCTTC. It specifies CASSEGPSYGYTF.

This chain connects TRBV9 to TRBJ2-7; 8 nucleotides line up with TRBD1. Losses at the gene ends were 4 bases for V and 4 bases for J; bases not matched to a gene: 10. This CDR3 is built from 15 residues. Germline-derived CDR1 and CDR2 are SGDLS and YYNGEE. The CDR3 here is CASSPGTGWGYEQYF. The CDR3 coding sequence is TGTGCCAGCAGCCCCGGGACAGGATGGGGGTACGAGCAGTACTTC. Filled out from reference TRBV9 and TRBJ2-7, the complete variable domain reads DSGVTQTPKHLITATGQRVTLRCSPRSGDLSVYWYQQSLDQGLQFLIQYYNGEERAKGNILERFSAQQFPDLHSELNLSSLELGDSALYFCASSPGTGWGYEQYFGPGTRLTVT.

This chain uses TRBV18 with TRBJ2-7; perhaps TRBD1 as D (6 bases). There are 13 residues in the CDR3. From germline, CDR1 is KGHSH and CDR2 LQKENI. Trimming removed 2 bases at V and 3 bases at J, with 8 bases between. The CDR3 DNA is TGTGCCAGCTCACCAGGACAGTTCTACGAGCAGTACTTC. The encoded protein is CASSPGQFYEQYF.

The chain is built from TRBV19 and TRBJ1-2; 7 bases agree with TRBD1. This CDR3 contains 14 residues. Trimming removed 7 bases from V and 8 bases from J; junction bases left unmatched: 13. Germline V gives CDR1 LNHDA, CDR2 SQIVND (reference sequence). CDR3 loop: CASKPQGGGAGYTF. The CDR3 nucleotides read TGTGCCAGTAAGCCCCAGGGGGGCGGTGCCGGCTACACCTTC.

The genes are TRBV6-5 and TRBJ2-7; 9 positions agree with TRBD1. J gave up 0 bases and V 8 bases, and 5 bases lay outside the gene matches. The CDR3 is 14 amino acids. The germline CDR1 and CDR2 sequences are MNHEY and SVGAGI. The CDR3 nucleotides read TGTGCCAGCTCAGGGACAGGGAGCTCCTACGAGCAGTACTTC. Translated: CASSGTGSSYEQYF.

The rearrangement uses TRBV27 and TRBJ2-1; tentative D call: TRBD1 (5 bases). From germline, CDR1 is MNHEY and CDR2 SMNVEV (reference sequence). This CDR3 spans 18 amino acids. Trimming pared 2 bases from V and 4 bases from J, leaving 21 bases between. The CDR3 region is CASSLRRQGRQTYNEQFF. The CDR3 DNA sequence: TGTGCCAGCAGTTTAAGGCGGCAGGGTCGACAAACTTACAATGAGCAGTTCTTC.

The chain joins TRBV4-2 to TRBJ2-7; D perhaps matches TRBD2 (5 bases). Germline V gene sequence: CDR1 LGHNA, CDR2 YNFKEQ. V lost 0 bases, J lost 0 bases, and 12 bases lay in between. The CDR3 consists of 16 residues. DNA of the CDR3: TGTGCCAGCAGCCAAGAGCTGACAACTAGCTCCTACGAGCAGTACTTC. As protein: CASSQELTTSSYEQYF.

J is TRBJ2-7 and V is TRBV12-5; the D is unclear. This CDR3 is 13 amino acids long. Germline values: CDR1 LGHNT, CDR2 FRNRAP. V was pared by 1 base and J by 3 bases, with 7 bases between. CDR3 residues: CASGLGAYYEQYF. The CDR3, as DNA: TGTGCTAGTGGTTTGGGGGCTTACTACGAGCAGTACTTC.

This chain links TRBV6-5 with TRBJ1-2; 7 nucleotides line up with TRBD1. Germline V gene sequence: CDR1 MNHEY, CDR2 SVGAGI. V trimming: 2 bases; J trimming: 7 bases; junction bases outside the gene matches: 10. The CDR3 is 15 residues long. The CDR3 spells CASSYADRVESGYTF. The CDR3 nucleotides are TGTGCCAGCAGTTACGCCGACAGGGTAGAAAGTGGCTACACCTTC.

This clone was observed a handful of times. The chain joins TRBV9 to TRBJ1-3; maybe TRBD1 (6 bases). The germline gives CDR1 SGDLS, CDR2 YYNGEE. There are 15 residues in the CDR3. V lost 3 bases to trimming and J lost 0 bases, with 10 bases between them. CDR3 bases: TGTGCCAGCAGCGAGGACAGCCACTCTGGAAACACCATATATTTT. Residues: CASSEDSHSGNTIYF.

The CDR3 region is CASRRQGTGNTIYF. The CDR3 coding sequence is TGCGCCAGCCGCCGGCAGGGTACGGGAAACACCATATATTTT. The genes are TRBV5-1 and TRBJ1-3, with D perhaps matching TRBD1 (5 bases). Per the germline V gene, CDR1 is SGHRS and CDR2 is YFSETQ. The CDR3 loop spans 14 amino acids. V was clipped by 7 bases and J by 4 bases, with 15 bases between them.

CDR3 sequence reads: CASSILDTSGNTIYF. The CDR3 coding sequence is TGTGCCAGTAGTATACTGGACACCTCTGGAAACACCATATATTTT. The chain is built from TRBV19 and TRBJ1-3, with D possibly being TRBD1 (5 bases). The CDR3 is made up of 15 amino acids. CDR1 is LNHDA and CDR2 is SQIVND in the germline V gene (reference sequence). Trimming stripped 2 bases from V and 0 bases from J, with 8 bases between.

The rearrangement uses TRBV5-4 and TRBJ1-2; TRBD1 matches at 10 bases. The CDR3 is 14 residues long. CDR1 SGHNT and CDR2 YYREEE come from the germline V gene (reference sequence). J was trimmed by 4 bases and V by 2 bases; bases with no gene match: 2. CDR3 nucleotide sequence: TGTGCCAGCAGCTTCGACAGGGGGCCCTATGGCTACACCTTC. It encodes CASSFDRGPYGYTF.

This rearrangement joins TRBV11-2 to TRBJ2-2; D gene uncertain. Trimming took off 10 bases at V and 6 bases at J, with 15 bases between the two ends. The CDR3 sequence is 13 residues long. Germline assignment: CDR1 SGHAT and CDR2 FQNNGV. CDR3 DNA: TGTGCCAATAAAAGAACAGTACCCGGGGAGCTGTTTTTT. Protein product: CANKRTVPGELFF. Full variable domain (remainder filled in from reference TRBV11-2 and TRBJ2-2): EAGVAQSPRYKIIEKRQSVAFWCNPISGHATLYWYQQILGQGPKLLIQFQNNGVVDDSQLPKDRFSAERLKGVDSTLKIQPAKLEDSAVYLCANKRTVPGELFFGEGSRLTVL.

The chain employs TRBV6-5 and TRBJ1-2; TRBD1 matches at 8 bases. The V gene's germline CDR1 is MNHEY and CDR2 SVGAGI. The trim removed 6 bases at V and 7 bases at J, leaving 7 bases unmatched. The CDR3 length is 13 residues. The CDR3 DNA sequence: TGTGCCAGCAGCGCGTCCAGGGGGCTTGGCTACACCTTC. Amino acid sequence: CASSASRGLGYTF.

V usage is TRBV6-2 or TRBV6-3 and J usage is TRBJ2-1, with 14 bases lining up with TRBD2. Germline values: CDR1 MNHEY, CDR2 SVGEGT. Losses at the gene ends were 5 bases for V and 4 bases for J; bases not matched to a gene: 4. This CDR3 region has 16 residues. The CDR3 loop reads CASSGTSGGGYNEQFF. In DNA form, the CDR3 reads TGTGCCAGCAGTGGGACTAGCGGGGGCGGGTACAATGAGCAGTTCTTC.

V gene TRBV6-2 or TRBV6-3 combines with J gene TRBJ1-1; D gene ambiguous. V was pared by 2 bases and J by 0 bases, with 4 bases between. This CDR3 comprises 13 residues. Germline V gene lookup returns CDR1 MNHEY and CDR2 SVGEGT. CDR3 protein: CASSYSLNTEAFF. The CDR3 nucleotides read TGTGCCAGCAGTTACAGCTTGAACACTGAAGCTTTCTTT.

The chain has TRBV5-3 and TRBJ1-6; a possible D gene is TRBD1 (6 bases). TRBV5-3 is placed among ORFs of uncertain function. V was shortened by 0 bases and J by 5 bases, with 15 bases between the two germline ends. This CDR3 comprises 17 residues. For the CDR3, the DNA is TGTGCCAGAAGCTTGGAAACGGACAGCCAAAATAATTCACCCCTCCACTTT. Protein: CARSLETDSQNNSPLHF.

The gene calls are TRBV2 and TRBJ2-1; 10 bases are a match to TRBD1. The trim removed 11 bases at V and 4 bases at J, leaving 11 bases unmatched. This CDR3 is built from 15 residues. Germline CDR1 is SNHLY and CDR2 is FYNNEI. CDR3: CAVVTAGQGYNEQFF. In DNA, the CDR3 is TGTGCCGTCGTGACCGCGGGACAGGGGTACAATGAGCAGTTCTTC.

The CDR3 is CASSLALQETQYF. CDR3 DNA: TGTGCCAGCAGCTTAGCTCTCCAAGAGACCCAGTACTTC. V and J are TRBV7-8 and TRBJ2-5; D gene ambiguous. CDR1 is SGHVS, CDR2 FQNEAQ, per germline. The CDR3 runs to 13 residues. The V end lost 0 bases, the J end lost 1 base, and 3 bases lay between the germline ends.

In its sample, this clone was seen once. The chain is built from TRBV7-9 and TRBJ1-5, with D tentatively TRBD1 (5 bases). The CDR3 covers 19 residues. Germline CDR1 and CDR2: SEHNR and FQNEAQ (reference sequence). With 4 bases removed from V and 2 bases from J, the gap between germline ends came to 24 bases. This CDR3 reads CASSSGGGGDLHGNQPQHF. Written as DNA, the CDR3 is TGTGCCAGCAGCTCCGGCGGAGGCGGGGACCTCCATGGCAATCAGCCCCAGCATTTT.

The chain combines TRBV18 with TRBJ2-2, with D possibly TRBD2 on 5 matching bases. Looked up from germline, CDR1 is KGHSH and CDR2 is LQKENI. This CDR3 has 16 amino acids. The V end was cut by 3 bases, the J end by 2 bases, with 13 bases between. CDR3 coding DNA: TGTGCCAGCTCACCTCGAGGGTGGGGAAACACCGGGGAGCTGTTTTTT. Translating it yields CASSPRGWGNTGELFF.

The V and J genes are TRBV18 and TRBJ1-6; 7 bases are shared with TRBD1. There are 16 residues in the CDR3. Trimming removed 2 bases from V and 9 bases from J; junction bases left unmatched: 10. Germline V lookup: CDR1 KGHSH, CDR2 LQKENI. CDR3 loop: CASSPDATGTGSPLHF. DNA of the CDR3: TGTGCCAGCTCACCAGACGCGACAGGGACGGGTTCACCCCTCCACTTT. Variable domain in full (rest from reference TRBV18 and TRBJ1-6): NAGVMQNPRHLVRRRGQEARLRCSPMKGHSHVYWYRQLPEEGLKFMVYLQKENIIDESGMPKERFSAEFPKEGPSILRIQQVVRGDSAAYFCASSPDATGTGSPLHFGNGTRLTVT.

The table lists this clone with a count of one. This chain joins TRBV9 and TRBJ1-1, with 10 nucleotides matching TRBD1. The germline gives CDR1 SGDLS, CDR2 YYNGEE. Trimming took 0 bases from V and 1 from J; bases not matched to a gene: 6. The CDR3 extends over 17 amino acids. The CDR3 sequence: CASSVDGTGAGNTEAFF. The CDR3 nucleotides are TGTGCCAGCAGCGTAGACGGGACAGGGGCGGGGAACACTGAAGCTTTCTTT.

The DNA of the CDR3 is TGTGCCAGTATCCCCGGGACAGGGACGAATGGCTACACCTTC. Translation: CASIPGTGTNGYTF. The genes are TRBV19 and TRBJ1-2, with TRBD1 identical over 9 bases. Germline V lookup: CDR1 LNHDA, CDR2 SQIVND (reference sequence). Trimming at V came to 7 bases and at J to 6 bases, leaving 9 bases not matched to a gene. CDR3 size: 14 residues.

The chain links TRBV30 to TRBJ2-7; 8 bases agree with TRBD1. This CDR3 has 13 residues. The J segment lost 1 base and the V segment lost 7 bases, leaving 6 bases of the junction unmatched. Germline V gene sequence: CDR1 GTSNPN, CDR2 SVGIG (reference sequence). The CDR3 loop is CASRGQESYEQYF. The CDR3 nucleotides read TGTGCCTCCAGGGGGCAAGAATCCTACGAGCAGTACTTC.

J is TRBJ2-1 and V is TRBV6-5; D not certain. This CDR3 has 15 residues. CDR1 is MNHEY, CDR2 SVGAGI, per germline. The V and J ends lost 0 bases and 0 bases respectively, with 6 bases between them. CDR3 DNA: TGTGCCAGCAGTTACTCTCCGAGCTCCTACAATGAGCAGTTCTTC. Protein: CASSYSPSSYNEQFF.

The chain links TRBV15 to TRBJ1-2; D possibly corresponds to TRBD1 (5 bases). The ends were cut back, 0 bases at V and 3 bases at J, with 14 bases in the middle. Germline V gene lookup returns CDR1 LNHNV and CDR2 YYDKDF (reference sequence). CDR3 length equals 16 residues. CDR3 in amino acids: CATSRESGARDYGYTF. CDR3 nucleotides: TGTGCCACCAGCAGAGAGAGCGGGGCCAGGGACTATGGCTACACCTTC.

This chain connects TRBV5-1 to TRBJ1-2; no clear D gene. Per germline, CDR1 SGHRS and CDR2 YFSETQ. Trimming removed 4 bases from V and 8 bases from J, with 18 bases in between. This CDR3 is 14 amino acids long. This chain's CDR3 is CASSKEDPRNGYTF. The CDR3 nucleotides read TGCGCCAGCAGCAAGGAGGACCCTCGGAACGGCTACACCTTC. The whole variable domain, remainder taken from reference TRBV5-1 and TRBJ1-2, is KAGVTQTPRYLIKTRGQQVTLSCSPISGHRSVSWYQQTPGQGLQFLFEYFSETQRNKGNFPGRFSGRQFSNSRSEMNVSTLELGDSALYLCASSKEDPRNGYTFGSGTRLTVV.

The rearrangement links TRBV7-3 to TRBJ2-1; D perhaps matches TRBD2 (5 bases). V lost 4 bases to trimming and J lost 10 bases, with 17 bases between them. This CDR3 is built from 14 residues. In germline, CDR1 is SGHTA, CDR2 FQGTGA. The CDR3 DNA reads as TGTGCCAGCAGCTACAGTGCTCCGGGCGGGGAGCAGTTCTTC. Encoded protein: CASSYSAPGGEQFF.

J is TRBJ2-1 and V is TRBV11-3; D not certain. The ends were cut back, 5 bases at V and 9 bases at J, with 14 bases in the middle. The CDR3 totals 13 residues. CDR1 and CDR2 from the germline V gene are SGHNT and YENEEA. The CDR3 region is CASSLLLGGEQFF. In DNA, the CDR3 is TGTGCCAGCAGCCTGCTACTCGGTGGTGAGCAGTTCTTC.